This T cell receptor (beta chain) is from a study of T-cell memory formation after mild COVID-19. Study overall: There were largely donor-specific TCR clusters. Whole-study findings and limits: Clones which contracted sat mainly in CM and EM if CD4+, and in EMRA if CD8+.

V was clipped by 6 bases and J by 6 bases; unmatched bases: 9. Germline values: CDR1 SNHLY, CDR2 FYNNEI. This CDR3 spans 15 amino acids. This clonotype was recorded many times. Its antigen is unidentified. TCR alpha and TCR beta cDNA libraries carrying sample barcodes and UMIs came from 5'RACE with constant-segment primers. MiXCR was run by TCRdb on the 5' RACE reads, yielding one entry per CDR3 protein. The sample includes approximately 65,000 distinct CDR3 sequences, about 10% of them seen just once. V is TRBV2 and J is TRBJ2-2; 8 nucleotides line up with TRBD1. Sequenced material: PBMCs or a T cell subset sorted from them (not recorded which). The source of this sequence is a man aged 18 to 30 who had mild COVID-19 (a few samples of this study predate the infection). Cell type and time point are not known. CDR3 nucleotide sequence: TGTGCCAGCAGCAAAGTGGGACAGGCCCCCGGGGAGCTGTTTTTT. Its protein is CASSKVGQAPGELFF.